These 2 T cell receptor beta chains originate from one sample sequenced in a study of shared clonotypes between healthy human individuals. This table comes from immunoSEQ multiplex PCR, and its TCRdb copy is limited to in-frame clones, with some not included. The profile shows about a million clones, about three quarters of them singletons. The specimen was memory CD4+ T cells sorted from blood. Subset meaning: CD45RA-negative fraction. The receptors originated from a man between 18 and 29 years old in good health.

The V call is TRBV5-4, the J call TRBJ2-3; unclear D gene. The CDR3 spans 13 residues. CDR1 is SGHNT and CDR2 is YYREEE in the germline V gene (reference sequence). Trimming pared 3 bases from V and 4 bases from J, leaving 9 bases between. This chain's CDR3 is CASSSTGPDTQYF. CDR3 coding DNA: TGTGCCAGCAGCTCGACTGGTCCAGATACGCAGTATTTT.

The chain carries TRBV5-1 and TRBJ2-7, with 10 bases fitting TRBD1. The germline V gene has CDR1 SGHRS and CDR2 YFSETQ. This CDR3 comprises 17 residues. Unmatched junction bases numbered 17, after V lost 5 bases and J lost 6 bases. The CDR3 loop reads CASRYGLGGTGAPEQYF. The CDR3 DNA reads as TGCGCCAGCAGATACGGTCTTGGGGGGACAGGGGCTCCCGAGCAGTACTTC.